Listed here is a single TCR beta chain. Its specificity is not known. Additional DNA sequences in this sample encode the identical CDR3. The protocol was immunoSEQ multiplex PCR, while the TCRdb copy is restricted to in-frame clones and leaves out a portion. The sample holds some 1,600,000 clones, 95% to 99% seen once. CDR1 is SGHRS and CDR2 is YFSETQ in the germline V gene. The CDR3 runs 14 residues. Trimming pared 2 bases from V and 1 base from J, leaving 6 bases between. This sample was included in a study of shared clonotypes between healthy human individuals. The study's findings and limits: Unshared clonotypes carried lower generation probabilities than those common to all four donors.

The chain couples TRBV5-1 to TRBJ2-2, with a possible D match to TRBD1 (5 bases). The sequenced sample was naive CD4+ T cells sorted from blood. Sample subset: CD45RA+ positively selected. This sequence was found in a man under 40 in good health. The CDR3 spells CASSFTGNTGELFF. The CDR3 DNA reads TGCGCCAGCAGCTTCACAGGGAACACCGGGGAGCTGTTTTTT.